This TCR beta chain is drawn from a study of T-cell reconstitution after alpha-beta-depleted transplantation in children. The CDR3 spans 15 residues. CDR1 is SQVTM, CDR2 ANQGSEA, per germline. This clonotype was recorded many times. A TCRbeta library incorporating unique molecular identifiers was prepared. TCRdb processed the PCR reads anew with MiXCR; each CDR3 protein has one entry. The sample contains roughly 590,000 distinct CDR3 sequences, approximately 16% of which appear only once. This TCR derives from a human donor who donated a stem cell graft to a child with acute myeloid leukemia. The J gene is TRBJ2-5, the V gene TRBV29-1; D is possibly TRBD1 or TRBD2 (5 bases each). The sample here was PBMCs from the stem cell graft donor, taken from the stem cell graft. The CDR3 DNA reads TGCAGTGTCAAATACGGGACCGAGGCGGGTGAGACCCAGTACTTC. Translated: CSVKYGTEAGETQYF. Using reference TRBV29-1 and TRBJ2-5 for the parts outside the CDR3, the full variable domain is SAVISQKPSRDICQRGTSLTIQCQVDSQVTMMFWYRQQPGQSLTLIATANQGSEATYESGFVIDKFPISRPNLTFSTLTVSNMSPEDSSIYLCSVKYGTEAGETQYFGPGTRLLVL.